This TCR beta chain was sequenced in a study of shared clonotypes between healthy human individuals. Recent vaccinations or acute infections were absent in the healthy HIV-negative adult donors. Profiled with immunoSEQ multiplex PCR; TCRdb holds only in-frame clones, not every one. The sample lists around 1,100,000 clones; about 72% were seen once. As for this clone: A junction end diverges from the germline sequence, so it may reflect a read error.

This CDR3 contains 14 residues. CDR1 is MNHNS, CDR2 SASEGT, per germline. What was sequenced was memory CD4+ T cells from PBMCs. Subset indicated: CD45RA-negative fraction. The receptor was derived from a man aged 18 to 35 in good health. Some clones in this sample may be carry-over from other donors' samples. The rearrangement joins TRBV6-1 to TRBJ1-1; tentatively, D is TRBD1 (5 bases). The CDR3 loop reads CASSERGSTLGASF. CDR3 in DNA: TGTGCCAGCAGTGAAAGGGGCTCGACCCTGGGAGCTTCCTTT.